A single T cell receptor beta chain is shown here with its context. Clones were sequenced by immunoSEQ multiplex PCR, and TCRdb holds only the in-frame ones, with some missing. This table has more than 300,000 clones, about 87% appearing once. These data are taken from a study of blood T cell repertoires in COVID-19. The wider study: The study drew acute and convalescent COVID-19 samples from the United States, Italy and Spain. The analysed material was cDNA or gDNA that came from T cells, B-cell-depleted T cells, or PBMCs.

CDR3 size: 14 residues. V shed 5 bases and J 7 bases; nucleotides not matched to a gene: 7. CDR1 and CDR2 (germline): MNHEY, SMNVEV (reference sequence). The chain has TRBV27 and TRBJ1-5; the match to TRBD1 covers 8 bases. The sequencing sample was made of peripheral blood. The TCR originated in a woman aged 25 to 39 with COVID-19, enrolled during active disease. This CDR3 reads CASSLRQGWQPQHF. The CDR3 nucleotides read TGTGCCAGCAGTCTCCGACAGGGGTGGCAGCCCCAGCATTTT.